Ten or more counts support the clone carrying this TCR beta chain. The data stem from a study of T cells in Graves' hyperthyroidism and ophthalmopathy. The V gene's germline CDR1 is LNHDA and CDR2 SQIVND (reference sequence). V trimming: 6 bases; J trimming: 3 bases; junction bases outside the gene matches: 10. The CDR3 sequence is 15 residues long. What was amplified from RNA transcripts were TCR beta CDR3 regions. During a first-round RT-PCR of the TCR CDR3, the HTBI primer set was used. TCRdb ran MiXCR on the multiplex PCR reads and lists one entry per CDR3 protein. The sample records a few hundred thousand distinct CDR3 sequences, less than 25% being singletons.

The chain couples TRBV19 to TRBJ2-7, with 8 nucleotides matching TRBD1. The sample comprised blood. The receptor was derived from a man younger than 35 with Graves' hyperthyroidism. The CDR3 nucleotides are TGTGCCAGTAGCCTTGGACAGGGTGGCCACTACGAGCAGTACTTC. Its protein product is CASSLGQGGHYEQYF.